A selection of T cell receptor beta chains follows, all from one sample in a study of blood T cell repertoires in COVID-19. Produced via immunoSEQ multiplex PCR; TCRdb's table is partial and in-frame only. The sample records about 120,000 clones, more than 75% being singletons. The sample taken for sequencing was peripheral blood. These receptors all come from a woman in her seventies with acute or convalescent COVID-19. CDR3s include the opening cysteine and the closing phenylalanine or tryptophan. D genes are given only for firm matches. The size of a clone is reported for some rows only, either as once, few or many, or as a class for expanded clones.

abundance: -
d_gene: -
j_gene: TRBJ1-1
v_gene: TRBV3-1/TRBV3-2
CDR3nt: TGTGCCAGCAGCCAAGGGGCTCTAAAAGCTTTCTTT
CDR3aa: CASSQGALKAFF

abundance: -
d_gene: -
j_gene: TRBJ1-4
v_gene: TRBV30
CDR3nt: TGTGCCTGGAGGAAGGGGGGGCCCTATGAAAAACTGTTTTTT
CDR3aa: CAWRKGGPYEKLFF

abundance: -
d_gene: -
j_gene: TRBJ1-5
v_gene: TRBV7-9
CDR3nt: TGTGCCAGCAGCCTAGGACAGACCCAGCATTTT
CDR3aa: CASSLGQTQHF

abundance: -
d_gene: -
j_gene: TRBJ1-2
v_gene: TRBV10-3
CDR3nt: TGTGCCATCAGTGAGTCGGGGGGGGCTATCTATGGCTACACCTTC
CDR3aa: CAISESGGAIYGYTF

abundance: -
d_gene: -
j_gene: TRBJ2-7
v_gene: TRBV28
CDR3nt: TGTGCCACCAGCGGGGAGGGTGGGGGCCTTTACGAGCAGTACTTC
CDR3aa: CATSGEGGGLYEQYF

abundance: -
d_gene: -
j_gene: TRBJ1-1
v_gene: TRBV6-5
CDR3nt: TGTGCCAGCAGTTACTTCCAGGCGAACACTGAAGCTTTCTTT
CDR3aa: CASSYFQANTEAFF

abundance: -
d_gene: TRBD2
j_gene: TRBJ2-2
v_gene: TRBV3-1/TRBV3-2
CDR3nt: TGTGCCAGCAGCCACGGACCGGGACTAGCGGAGGGAGTAGGCGGGGAGCTGTTTTTT
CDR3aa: CASSHGPGLAEGVGGELFF

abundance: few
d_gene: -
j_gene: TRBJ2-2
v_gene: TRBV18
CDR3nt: TGTGCCAGCTCAATCCGGGGGACGAACACCGGGGAGCTGTTTTTT
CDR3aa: CASSIRGTNTGELFF

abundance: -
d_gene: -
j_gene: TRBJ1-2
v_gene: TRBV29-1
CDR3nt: TGCAGCGTGGAAGAACAGTCCTACTATGGCTACACCTTC
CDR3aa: CSVEEQSYYGYTF

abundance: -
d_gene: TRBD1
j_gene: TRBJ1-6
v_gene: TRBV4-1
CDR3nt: TGCGCCAGCAGCCTCTTGGACAGGGGGGCTTCACCCCTCCACTTT
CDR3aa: CASSLLDRGASPLHF

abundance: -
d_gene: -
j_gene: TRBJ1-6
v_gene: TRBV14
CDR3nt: TGTGCCAGCAGCCGGGCGGAGGGCTATAATTCACCCCTCCACTTT
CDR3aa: CASSRAEGYNSPLHF

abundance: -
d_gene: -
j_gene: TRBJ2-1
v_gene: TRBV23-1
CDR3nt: TGCGCCAGCAGTCAATCGGGGCGATCATCCTACAATGAGCAGTTCTTC
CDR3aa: CASSQSGRSSYNEQFF

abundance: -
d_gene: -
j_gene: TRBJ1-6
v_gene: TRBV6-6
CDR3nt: TGTGCCAGCACTCCCGGGGGGCGGAATTCACCCCTCCACTTT
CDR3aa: CASTPGGRNSPLHF

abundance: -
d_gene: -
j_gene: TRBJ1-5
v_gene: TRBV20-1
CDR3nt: TGCAGTGCTACTGAGTGGGGAGGGAGCAATCAGCCCCAGCATTTT
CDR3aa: CSATEWGGSNQPQHF

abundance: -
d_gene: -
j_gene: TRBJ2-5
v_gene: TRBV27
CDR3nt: TGTGCCAGCAGTTTACGCAGGCAAGAGACCCAGTACTTC
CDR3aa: CASSLRRQETQYF

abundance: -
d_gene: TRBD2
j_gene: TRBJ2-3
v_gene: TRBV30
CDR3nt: TGTGCCTGGAGCCGGGGGGGAGCAGATACGCAGTATTTT
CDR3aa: CAWSRGGADTQYF

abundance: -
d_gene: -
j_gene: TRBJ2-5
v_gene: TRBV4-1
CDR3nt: TGCGCCAGCAGCCAAGCAGGGGTGGGAGAGACCCAGTACTTC
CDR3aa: CASSQAGVGETQYF

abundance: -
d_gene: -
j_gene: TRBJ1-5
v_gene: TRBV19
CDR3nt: TGTGCCAGTAGTATTACCCAGGGGTGGAGCAATCAGCCCCAGCATTTT
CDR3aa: CASSITQGWSNQPQHF

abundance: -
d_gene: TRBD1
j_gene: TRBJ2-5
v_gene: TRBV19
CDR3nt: TGTGCCAGTAACCGACAGGGGACGCCCCAGTACTTC
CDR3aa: CASNRQGTPQYF

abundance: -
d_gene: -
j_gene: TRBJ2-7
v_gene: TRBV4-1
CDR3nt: TGCGCCAGCAGCCAAGCCACGAGAGGCTACGAGCAGTACTTC
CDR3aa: CASSQATRGYEQYF

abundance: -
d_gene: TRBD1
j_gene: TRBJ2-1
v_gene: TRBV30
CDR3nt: TGTGCCTGGACTCCCGGGACAGGAAGGTACAATGAGCAGTTCTTC
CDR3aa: CAWTPGTGRYNEQFF

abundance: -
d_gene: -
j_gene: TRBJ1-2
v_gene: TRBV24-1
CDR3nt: TGTGCCACCAGCCAACAGATAAACTATGGCTACACCTTC
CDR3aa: CATSQQINYGYTF

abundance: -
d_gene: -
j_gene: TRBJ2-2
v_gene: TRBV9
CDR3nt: TGTGCCAGCAGTCTCACTTACACCGGGACAAAGGGGGCCGGGGAGCTGTTTTTT
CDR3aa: CASSLTYTGTKGAGELFF

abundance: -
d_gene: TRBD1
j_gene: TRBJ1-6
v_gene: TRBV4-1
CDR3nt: TGCGCCAGCAGCCAAGATGAACAGGGGAGAATTTCACCCCTCCACTTT
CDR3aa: CASSQDEQGRISPLHF

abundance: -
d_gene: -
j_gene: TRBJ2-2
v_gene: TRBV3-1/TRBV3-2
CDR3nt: TGTGCCAGCAGACAAGGCGGCGGGGAGCTGTTTTTT
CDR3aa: CASRQGGGELFF

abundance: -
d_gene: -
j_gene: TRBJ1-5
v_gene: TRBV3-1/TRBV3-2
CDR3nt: TGTGCCAGCAGCCAAACCACAGGGTCGGGTCAGCCCCAGCATTTT
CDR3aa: CASSQTTGSGQPQHF

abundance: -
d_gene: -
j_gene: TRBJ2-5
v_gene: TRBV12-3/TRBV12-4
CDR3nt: TGTGCCAGCAGTTTTTGGGGGGAGGAGACCCAGTACTTC
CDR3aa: CASSFWGEETQYF

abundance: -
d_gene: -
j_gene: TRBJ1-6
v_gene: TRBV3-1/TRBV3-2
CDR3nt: TGTGCCAGCAGCGTAACCGGGATAGGGTCACCCCTCCACTTT
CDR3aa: CASSVTGIGSPLHF

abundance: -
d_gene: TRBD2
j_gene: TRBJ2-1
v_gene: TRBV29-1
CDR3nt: TGCAGCGTTGAAGATCGAGATAGCGGGGGGGCCGATGAGCAGTTCTTC
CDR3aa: CSVEDRDSGGADEQFF